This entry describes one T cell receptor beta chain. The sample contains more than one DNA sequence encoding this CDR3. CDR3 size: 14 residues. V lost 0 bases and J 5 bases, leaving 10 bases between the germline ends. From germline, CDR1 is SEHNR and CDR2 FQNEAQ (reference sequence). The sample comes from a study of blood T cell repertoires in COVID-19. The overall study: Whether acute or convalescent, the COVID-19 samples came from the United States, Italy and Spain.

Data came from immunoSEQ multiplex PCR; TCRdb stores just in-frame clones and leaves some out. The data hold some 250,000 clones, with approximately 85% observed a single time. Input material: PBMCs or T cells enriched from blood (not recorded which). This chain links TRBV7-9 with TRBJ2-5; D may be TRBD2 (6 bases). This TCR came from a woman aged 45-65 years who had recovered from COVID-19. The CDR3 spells CASSLAGGLETQYF. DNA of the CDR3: TGTGCCAGCAGCTTAGCGGGAGGTTTGGAGACCCAGTACTTC.